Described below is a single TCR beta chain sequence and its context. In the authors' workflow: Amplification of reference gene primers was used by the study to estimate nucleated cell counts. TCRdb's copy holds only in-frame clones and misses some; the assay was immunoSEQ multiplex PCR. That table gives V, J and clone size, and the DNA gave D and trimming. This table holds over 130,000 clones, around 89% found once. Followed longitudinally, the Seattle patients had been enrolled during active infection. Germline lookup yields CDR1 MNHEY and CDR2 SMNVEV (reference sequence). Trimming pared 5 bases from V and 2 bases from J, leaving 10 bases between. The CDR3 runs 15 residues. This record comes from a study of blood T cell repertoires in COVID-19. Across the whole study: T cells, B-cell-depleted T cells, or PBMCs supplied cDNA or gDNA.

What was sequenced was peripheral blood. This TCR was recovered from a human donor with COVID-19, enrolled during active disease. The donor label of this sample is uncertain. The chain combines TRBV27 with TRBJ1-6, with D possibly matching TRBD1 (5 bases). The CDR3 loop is CASSRGNAYNSPLHF. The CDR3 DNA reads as TGTGCCAGCAGTAGGGGAAACGCCTATAATTCACCCCTCCACTTT.